This is a list of T cell receptor beta chains from one sample in a study of control samples from healthy donors and cancer patients. Profiled with immunoSEQ multiplex PCR; TCRdb holds only in-frame clones, not every one. Of about 150,000 clones in the sample, 80% to 95% are singletons; the top ten hold 5% to 7%. The material sequenced was blood. Receptors were obtained from a man younger than 35 in good health. CDR3s include the opening cysteine and the closing phenylalanine or tryptophan. The D gene is left open where the match is weak. Some rows mark clone size as missing; the rest say once, few, many or name a class of expanded clone.

J gene,D gene,clone size,V gene,CDR3 DNA,CDR3 protein
TRBJ2-3,.,.,TRBV5-4,TGTGCCAGCAGCTTGGCGGGAGAGGCAGATACGCAGTATTTT,CASSLAGEADTQYF
TRBJ1-1,.,.,TRBV6-5,TGTGCCAGCAGGACGAACACTGAAGCTTTCTTT,CASRTNTEAFF
TRBJ2-1,.,.,TRBV7-9,TGTGCCAGCAGCTTTGCCCCTGCTGCTGGCTATGAGCAGTTCTTC,CASSFAPAAGYEQFF
TRBJ2-2,.,.,TRBV4-2,TGTGCCAGCAGCCAAGCCCCCTACACCGGGGAGCTGTTTTTT,CASSQAPYTGELFF
TRBJ1-1,.,.,TRBV4-2,TGTGCCAGCAGCCAATTATTGGAAGGTTCTCAGAACACTGAAGCTTTCTTT,CASSQLLEGSQNTEAFF
TRBJ1-5,TRBD1,few,TRBV11-2,TGTGCCAGCAGCCAAACGCGGGGGACAGAGAATCAGCCCCAGCATTTT,CASSQTRGTENQPQHF
TRBJ2-2,TRBD2,.,TRBV3-1/TRBV3-2,TGTGCCACTTTAGCGGGAGCTGGGGAGCTGTTTTTT,CATLAGAGELFF
TRBJ1-3,.,.,TRBV6-5,TGTGCCAGCAATCGAGGGGTACTCTCTGGAAACACCATATATTTT,CASNRGVLSGNTIYF
TRBJ2-1,.,.,TRBV6-5,TGTGCCAGCGCGCCCACTAACCGGGGGAATGAGCAGTTCTTC,CASAPTNRGNEQFF
TRBJ2-7,TRBD2,.,TRBV11-2,TGTGCCAGCAGCCCCGGGGGGGGTCCCTACGAGCAGTACTTC,CASSPGGGPYEQYF
TRBJ1-4,TRBD1,.,TRBV6-5,TGTGCCAGCAGTCCAGACCCACAGGGGGCAAAACTGTTTTTT,CASSPDPQGAKLFF
TRBJ1-2,.,.,TRBV7-9,TGTGCCAGCAGCTTAGGTAGCCAGGGTTATGGCTACACCTTC,CASSLGSQGYGYTF
TRBJ1-2,.,few,TRBV5-1,TGCGCCAGCAGCTTGGAGAGGGCCATCGGCTATGGCTACACCTTC,CASSLERAIGYGYTF
TRBJ2-7,.,.,TRBV5-6,TGTGCCAGCAGCTTAAATATGTGGGACCCGTTTAGGGAGCAGTACTTC,CASSLNMWDPFREQYF
TRBJ1-1,.,.,TRBV29-1,TGCAGCGTTGTGGGGGGGAGCTCCAACGAAGCTTTCTTT,CSVVGGSSNEAFF
TRBJ1-2,.,.,TRBV5-4,TGTGCCAGCAGCGGAAGGACAGAGAACTATGGCTACACCTTC,CASSGRTENYGYTF
TRBJ2-3,.,.,TRBV30,TGTGCCTGGAGTGGGGTGGAGCCTCCAGTGGCAGATACGCAGTATTTT,CAWSGVEPPVADTQYF
TRBJ1-1,.,.,TRBV7-8,TGTGCCAGCAGCCCGTATAACGCGTTGGGGGGCACTGAAGCTTTCTTT,CASSPYNALGGTEAFF
TRBJ1-5,TRBD1,.,TRBV27,TGTGCCAGCGGAGGACAGGGGGGCCAGCCCCAGCATTTT,CASGGQGGQPQHF
TRBJ2-5,.,few,TRBV15,TGTGCCACCAGCAGCGTGTACCAAGAGACCCAGTACTTC,CATSSVYQETQYF
TRBJ1-2,.,few,TRBV6-5,TGTGCCAGCAGTTACTCGATGGGGGCAAGGGGCTACACCTTC,CASSYSMGARGYTF
TRBJ2-5,TRBD1,.,TRBV25-1,TGTGCCAGCAGGGACAGGGACGAAGAGACCCAGTACTTC,CASRDRDEETQYF
TRBJ1-4,.,once,TRBV7-9,TGTGCCAGCAGCTCGGGCGTGACTAATGAAAAACTGTTTTTT,CASSSGVTNEKLFF
TRBJ1-1,.,.,TRBV30,TGTGCCTGGAGTGGGCTAAGTGTTGAAGCTTTCTTT,CAWSGLSVEAFF
TRBJ2-5,TRBD1,.,TRBV4-3,TGCGCCAGCAGCCAGCGCGACAGGGAAATCCAAGAGACCCAGTACTTC,CASSQRDREIQETQYF
TRBJ1-3,.,.,TRBV5-6,TGTGCCAGCAGCTTGCACGGAGCTGGAAACACCATATATTTT,CASSLHGAGNTIYF
TRBJ1-4,.,.,TRBV28,TGTGCCAGCAGCGAGACTGGGGCAGGGGTTAGGGAAAAACTGTTTTTT,CASSETGAGVREKLFF
TRBJ2-7,TRBD2,.,TRBV27,TGTGCCAGCGGGAACTCCGGGGGGGGCGATTCCTACGAGCAGTACTTC,CASGNSGGGDSYEQYF
TRBJ1-2,.,.,TRBV6-5,TGTGCCAGCAGTTCCACCGCCGGAGACTATGGCTACACCTTC,CASSSTAGDYGYTF
TRBJ2-7,.,.,TRBV10-1,TGCGCCAGCAGTATCGGGAGCTCCTACGAGCAGTACTTC,CASSIGSSYEQYF
TRBJ1-1,.,.,TRBV3-1/TRBV3-2,TGTGCCAGCAGCCAAATTCGGGACACTGAAGCTTTCTTT,CASSQIRDTEAFF
TRBJ1-4,.,.,TRBV11-2,TGTGCCAGCAGCTTAGCGCGAGAAAAACTGTTTTTT,CASSLAREKLFF
TRBJ1-2,.,.,TRBV6-5,TGTGCCAGCAGTACGGGACGGCTTAACTATGGCTACACCTTC,CASSTGRLNYGYTF
TRBJ2-7,.,.,TRBV7-2,TGTGCCAGCAGCTTAGGATTGGGTTACGAGCAGTACTTC,CASSLGLGYEQYF
TRBJ2-1,.,.,TRBV3-1/TRBV3-2,TGTGCCAGCAGCCCCGAAACCTGGGACCGCCGGGCCCAACACAATGAGCAGTTCTTC,CASSPETWDRRAQHNEQFF